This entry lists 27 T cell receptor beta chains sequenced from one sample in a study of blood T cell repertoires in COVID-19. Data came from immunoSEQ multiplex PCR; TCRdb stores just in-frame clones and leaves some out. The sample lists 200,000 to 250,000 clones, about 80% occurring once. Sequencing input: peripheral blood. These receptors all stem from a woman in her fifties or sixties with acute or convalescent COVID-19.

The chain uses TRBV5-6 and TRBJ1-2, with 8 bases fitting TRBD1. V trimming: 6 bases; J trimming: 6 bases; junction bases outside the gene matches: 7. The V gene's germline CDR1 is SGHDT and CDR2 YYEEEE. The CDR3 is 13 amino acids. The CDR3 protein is CASTKDRAHGYTF. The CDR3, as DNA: TGTGCCAGCACCAAGGACAGGGCTCATGGCTACACCTTC.

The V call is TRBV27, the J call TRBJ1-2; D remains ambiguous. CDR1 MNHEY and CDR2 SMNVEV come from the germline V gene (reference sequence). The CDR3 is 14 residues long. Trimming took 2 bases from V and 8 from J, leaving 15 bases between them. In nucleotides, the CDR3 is TGTGCCAGCAGTTTAATAGGAGATCAACGGGGCTACACCTTC. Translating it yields CASSLIGDQRGYTF.

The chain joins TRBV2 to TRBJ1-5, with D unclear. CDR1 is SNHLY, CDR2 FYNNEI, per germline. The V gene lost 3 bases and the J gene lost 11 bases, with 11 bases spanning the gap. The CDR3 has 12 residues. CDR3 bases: TGTGCCAGCAGTGATGAGGCCCGAACCCAGCATTTT. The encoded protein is CASSDEARTQHF.

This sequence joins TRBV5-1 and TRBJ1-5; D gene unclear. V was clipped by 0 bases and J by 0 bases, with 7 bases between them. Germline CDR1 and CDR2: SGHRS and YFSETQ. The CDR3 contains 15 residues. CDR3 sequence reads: CASSLGDYSNQPQHF. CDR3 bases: TGCGCCAGCAGCTTGGGCGATTATAGCAATCAGCCCCAGCATTTT.

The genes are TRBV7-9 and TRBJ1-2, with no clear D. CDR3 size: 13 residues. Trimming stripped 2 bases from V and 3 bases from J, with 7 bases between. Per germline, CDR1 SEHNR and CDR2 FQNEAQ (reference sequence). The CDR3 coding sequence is TGTGCCAGCAGCTTACAGCGGGACTATGGCTACACCTTC. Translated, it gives CASSLQRDYGYTF.

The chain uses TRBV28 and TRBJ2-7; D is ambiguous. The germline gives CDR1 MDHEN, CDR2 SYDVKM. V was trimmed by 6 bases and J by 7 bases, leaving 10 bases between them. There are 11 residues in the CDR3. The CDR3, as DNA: TGTGCCAGCAGCTTCTCTGAGGAGCAGTACTTC. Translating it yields CASSFSEEQYF.

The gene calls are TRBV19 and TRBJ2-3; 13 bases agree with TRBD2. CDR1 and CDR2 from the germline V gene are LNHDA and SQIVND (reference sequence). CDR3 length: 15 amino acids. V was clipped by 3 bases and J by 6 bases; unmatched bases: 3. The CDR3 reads CASSMTSGRSDTQYF. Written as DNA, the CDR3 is TGTGCCAGTAGTATGACTAGCGGGAGGTCCGATACGCAGTATTTT.

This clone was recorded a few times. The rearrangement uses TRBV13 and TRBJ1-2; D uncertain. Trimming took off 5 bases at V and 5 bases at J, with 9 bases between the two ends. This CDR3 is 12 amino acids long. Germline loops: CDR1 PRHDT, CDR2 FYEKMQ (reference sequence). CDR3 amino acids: CASSPREYGYTF. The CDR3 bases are TGTGCCAGCAGCCCCCGGGAGTATGGCTACACCTTC.

The CDR3 bases are TGCGCCAGCAGCCAAGATCGGGTCAGAAACACCGGGGAGCTGTTTTTT. Translation gives CASSQDRVRNTGELFF. V is TRBV4-3 and J is TRBJ2-2; D not resolved. CDR1 LGHNA and CDR2 YSLEER come from the germline V gene. V lost 0 bases and J 2 bases, leaving 10 bases between the germline ends. The CDR3 is 16 residues long.

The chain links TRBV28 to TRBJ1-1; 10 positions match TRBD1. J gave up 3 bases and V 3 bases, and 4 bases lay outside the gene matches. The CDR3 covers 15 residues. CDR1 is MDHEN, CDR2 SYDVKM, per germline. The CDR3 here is CASSFGTGADTEAFF. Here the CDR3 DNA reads TGTGCCAGCAGTTTTGGGACAGGGGCAGACACTGAAGCTTTCTTT.

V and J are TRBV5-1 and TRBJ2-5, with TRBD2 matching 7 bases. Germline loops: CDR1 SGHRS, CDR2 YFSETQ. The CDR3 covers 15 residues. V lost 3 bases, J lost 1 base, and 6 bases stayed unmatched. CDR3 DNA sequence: TGCGCCAGCAGCTCCCTAAAGCGGGGCCAAGAGACCCAGTACTTC. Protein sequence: CASSSLKRGQETQYF.

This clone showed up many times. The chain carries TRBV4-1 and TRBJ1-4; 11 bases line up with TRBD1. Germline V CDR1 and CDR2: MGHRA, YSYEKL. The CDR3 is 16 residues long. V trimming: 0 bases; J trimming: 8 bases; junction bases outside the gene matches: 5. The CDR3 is CASSQDGTGGREKLFF. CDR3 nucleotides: TGCGCCAGCAGCCAAGATGGGACAGGGGGTCGCGAAAAACTGTTTTTT.

DNA of the CDR3: TGCGCCAGCAGCTTGGACAGTAACACCGGGGAGCTGTTTTTT. This encodes CASSLDSNTGELFF. This chain connects TRBV5-1 to TRBJ2-2, with D unresolved. CDR3 length: 14 residues. The germline V gene has CDR1 SGHRS and CDR2 YFSETQ. Between the trimmed V and J ends, which lost 0 bases and 2 bases, there was a span of 5 bases.

The CDR3 DNA sequence: TGTGCCAGCAGTGCGTCCTGGAACACTGAAGCTTTCTTT. It is translated as CASSASWNTEAFF. The rearrangement uses TRBV28 and TRBJ1-1; D not resolved. The germline CDR1 and CDR2 sequences are MDHEN and SYDVKM. Deletions cut 5 bases from V and 1 base from J, with 8 bases between. This CDR3 comprises 13 residues.

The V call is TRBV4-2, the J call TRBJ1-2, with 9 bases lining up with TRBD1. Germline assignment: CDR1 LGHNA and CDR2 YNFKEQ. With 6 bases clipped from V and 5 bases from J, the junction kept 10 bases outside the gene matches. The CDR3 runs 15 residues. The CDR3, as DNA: TGTGCCAGCAGACTTCGGGACAGGGTTCGGTATGGCTACACCTTC. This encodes CASRLRDRVRYGYTF.

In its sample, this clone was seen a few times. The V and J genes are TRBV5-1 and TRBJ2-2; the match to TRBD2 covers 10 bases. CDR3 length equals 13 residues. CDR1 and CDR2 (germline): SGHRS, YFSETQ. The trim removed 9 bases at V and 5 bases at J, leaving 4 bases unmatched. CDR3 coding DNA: TGCGCCACCGGACTAGCGGAGACCGGGGAGCTGTTTTTT. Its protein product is CATGLAETGELFF.

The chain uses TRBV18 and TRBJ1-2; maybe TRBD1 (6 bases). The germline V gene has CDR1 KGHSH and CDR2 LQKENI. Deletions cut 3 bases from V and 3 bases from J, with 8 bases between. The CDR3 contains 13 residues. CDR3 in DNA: TGTGCCAGCTCACCCTCAGGGGACTATGGCTACACCTTC. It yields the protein CASSPSGDYGYTF.

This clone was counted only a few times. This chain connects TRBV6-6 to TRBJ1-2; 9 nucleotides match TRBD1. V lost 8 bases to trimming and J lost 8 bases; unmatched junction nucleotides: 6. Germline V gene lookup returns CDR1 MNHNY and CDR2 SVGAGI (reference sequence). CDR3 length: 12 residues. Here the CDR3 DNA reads TGTGCCAGCGCGACAGGGGGTAGCGGCTACACCTTC. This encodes CASATGGSGYTF.

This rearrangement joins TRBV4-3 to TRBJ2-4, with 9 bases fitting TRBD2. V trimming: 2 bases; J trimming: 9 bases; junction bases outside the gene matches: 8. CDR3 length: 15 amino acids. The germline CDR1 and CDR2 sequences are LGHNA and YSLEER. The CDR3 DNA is TGCGCCAGCAGCCAAAGCCTAGCGGGGTTGGGCATTCAGTACTTC. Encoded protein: CASSQSLAGLGIQYF.

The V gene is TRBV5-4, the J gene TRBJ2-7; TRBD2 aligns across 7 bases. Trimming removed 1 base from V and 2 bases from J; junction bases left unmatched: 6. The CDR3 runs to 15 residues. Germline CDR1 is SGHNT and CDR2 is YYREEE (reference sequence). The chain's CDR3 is CASSLRASGAYEQYF. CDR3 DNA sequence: TGTGCCAGCAGCTTGAGGGCTAGCGGAGCCTACGAGCAGTACTTC.

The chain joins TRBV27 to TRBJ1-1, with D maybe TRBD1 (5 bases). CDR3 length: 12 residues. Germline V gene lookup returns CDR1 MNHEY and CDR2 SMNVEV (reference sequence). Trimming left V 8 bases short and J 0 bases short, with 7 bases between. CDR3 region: CASGTMNTEAFF. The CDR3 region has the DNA TGTGCCAGCGGGACTATGAACACTGAAGCTTTCTTT.

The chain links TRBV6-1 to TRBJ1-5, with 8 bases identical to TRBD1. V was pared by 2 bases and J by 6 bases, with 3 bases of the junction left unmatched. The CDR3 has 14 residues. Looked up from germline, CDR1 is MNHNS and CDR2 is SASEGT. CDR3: CASSETDRVQPQHF. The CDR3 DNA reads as TGTGCCAGCAGTGAAACGGACAGGGTTCAGCCCCAGCATTTT.

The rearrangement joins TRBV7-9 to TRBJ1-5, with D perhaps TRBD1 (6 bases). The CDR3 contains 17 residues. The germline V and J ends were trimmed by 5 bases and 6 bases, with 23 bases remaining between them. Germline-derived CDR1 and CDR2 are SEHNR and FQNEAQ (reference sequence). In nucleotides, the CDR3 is TGTGCCAGCAGCCGATTGCCGGGGCAGGGGTTTCCTCAGCCCCAGCATTTT. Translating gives CASSRLPGQGFPQPQHF.

The CDR3 DNA follows: TGCAGTGCTACTGACCCGGGACAGGGGATTTCACCCCTCCACTTT. Translated, it gives CSATDPGQGISPLHF. The rearrangement joins TRBV20-1 to TRBJ1-6, with TRBD1 identical over 10 bases. Germline V gene lookup returns CDR1 DFQATT and CDR2 SNEGSKA (reference sequence). The CDR3 contains 15 residues. Trimming took 4 bases from V and 9 from J; bases not matched to a gene: 9.

CDR3 coding DNA: TGTGCCAGCAGTTACGGACTGACGAACACAGATACGCAGTATTTT. It translates to CASSYGLTNTDTQYF. The chain has TRBV6-2 or TRBV6-3 and TRBJ2-3, with D perhaps TRBD2 (5 bases). This CDR3 is built from 15 residues. Per germline, CDR1 MNHEY and CDR2 SVGEGT. V lost 2 bases and J 2 bases, leaving 11 bases between the germline ends.

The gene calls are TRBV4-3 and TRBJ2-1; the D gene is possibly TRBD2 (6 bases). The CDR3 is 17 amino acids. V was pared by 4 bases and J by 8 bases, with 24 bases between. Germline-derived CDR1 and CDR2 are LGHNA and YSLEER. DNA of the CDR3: TGCGCCAGCAGCCGAAAAACCCGGGACTCCTATTTTGATGAGCAGTTCTTC. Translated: CASSRKTRDSYFDEQFF.

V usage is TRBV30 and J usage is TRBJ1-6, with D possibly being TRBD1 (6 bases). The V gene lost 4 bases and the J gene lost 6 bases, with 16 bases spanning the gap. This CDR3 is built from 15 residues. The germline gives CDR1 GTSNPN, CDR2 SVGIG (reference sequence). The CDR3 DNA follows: TGTGCCTGGACCTGGGACACCGCTCGTAATTCACCCCTCCACTTT. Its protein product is CAWTWDTARNSPLHF.